The clone carrying this T cell receptor (beta chain) turned up a few times. The target antigen is unknown. The entry originates in a study of regulatory T cells in long-lasting Graves disease. Time point described: persistent/refractory GD, antithyroid drugs over 5 years with positive TRAb. After RNA was extracted from PBMCs, the TCR library was made from it. For TCR beta, libraries came from iRepertoire HTBI primers and Arm-PCR of CDR3 regions. One entry per CDR3 protein results from TCRdb running MiXCR on the multiplex PCR reads. This sample has 400,000 to 500,000 distinct CDR3 sequences, with approximately 22% found just once. Study-wide findings and caveats: Shared public clonotypes totalled around 2,900 in persistent patients, compared with approximately 970 in new patients.

This receptor was obtained from a female donor with Graves disease. Source: peripheral blood mononuclear cells (PBMCs), taken when the disease was refractory, from a patient treated with antithyroid drugs.

The CDR3 coding sequence is TGTGCCAGCAGCCAAGACGGACAGTCCTCTGGGGCCAACGTCCTGACTTTC. Translating gives CASSQDGQSSGANVLTF. V is TRBV4-2 and J is TRBJ2-6; the D gene is possibly TRBD1 (6 bases). Trimming shortened V by 0 bases and J by 0 bases, and 9 bases separated the two germline ends. The germline V gene encodes CDR1 LGHNA and CDR2 YNFKEQ. This CDR3 contains 17 residues.